This is a list of T cell receptor beta chains from one sample in a study of blood T cell repertoires in COVID-19. Sequencing used immunoSEQ multiplex PCR; TCRdb keeps in-frame clones, though not all of them. Of about 99,000 clones in the sample, around 87% are singletons; the top ten hold roughly 15%. The sample consisted of peripheral blood. Every receptor here comes from a man aged 50 or older with acute or convalescent COVID-19. The CDR3 runs from the conserved cysteine through the conserved F or W. The D gene is left open where the match is weak. The size field is filled for only some rows; it gives once, few, many or a size class.

size	V	D	J	DNA	CDR3
NA	TRBV30	TRBD1	TRBJ1-4	TGTGCCTGGAGTCCTCAGGGGGCAACTAATGAAAAACTGTTTTTT	CAWSPQGATNEKLFF
few	TRBV4-1	NA	TRBJ2-7	TGCGCCAGCAGCCAAGACAGGAGAGGGTACGAGCAGTACTTC	CASSQDRRGYEQYF
NA	TRBV11-3	TRBD2	TRBJ2-2	TGTGCCAGCAGCACCCCTAGCGGGATAGCAAACACCGGGGAGCTGTTTTTT	CASSTPSGIANTGELFF
NA	TRBV6-5	NA	TRBJ1-2	TGTGCCAGCCTGTCCCAGGGAGGCTACACCTTC	CASLSQGGYTF
NA	TRBV11-3	NA	TRBJ2-7	TGTGCCAGCAGCTTAGGGCTCGGAGGGCGATGGGACGAGCAGTACTTC	CASSLGLGGRWDEQYF
NA	TRBV21-1	NA	TRBJ2-7	TGTGCCAGCAGCGGGACTAGCGGGAGGGTCGAGTACTTC	CASSGTSGRVEYF
NA	TRBV2	TRBD1	TRBJ2-7	TGTGCCAGCAAAGGGACAGGAGAGTACGAGCAGTACTTC	CASKGTGEYEQYF
NA	TRBV4-1	TRBD1	TRBJ1-5	TGCGCCAGCAGCCAAGGACAGGGCGATCTCTTGTACAATCAGCCCCAGCATTTT	CASSQGQGDLLYNQPQHF
NA	TRBV6-2/TRBV6-3	TRBD1	TRBJ2-3	TGTGCCAGCAGTCTCACCGGGACAGGGATCACAGATACGCAGTATTTT	CASSLTGTGITDTQYF
NA	TRBV28	TRBD1	TRBJ1-6	TGTGCCAGCACCGGGGACAGGAGCTCCTATAATTCACCCCTCCACTTT	CASTGDRSSYNSPLHF
NA	TRBV29-1	NA	TRBJ1-2	TGCAGCGTTGCTGAGGGTCCGGGCTACACCTTC	CSVAEGPGYTF
NA	TRBV30	NA	TRBJ1-2	TGTGCCTGGAGTGCTGTAGGAGCAGCATATGGCTACACCTTC	CAWSAVGAAYGYTF
NA	TRBV9	NA	TRBJ1-1	TGTGCCAGCAGCGCCGGGGGGAAGGATGAAGCTTTCTTT	CASSAGGKDEAFF
NA	TRBV25-1	NA	TRBJ2-6	TGTGCCAGCAGTGAATCAAGGCAGGTTAGCTCTGGGGCCAACGTCCTGACTTTC	CASSESRQVSSGANVLTF
NA	TRBV25-1	NA	TRBJ2-1	TGTGCCAGCAGTGTGGAGTATGAGCAGTTCTTC	CASSVEYEQFF
NA	TRBV30	TRBD2	TRBJ2-5	TGTGCCTGGAGTGTCCCGGGAGGGCTTGAGACCCAGTACTTC	CAWSVPGGLETQYF
NA	TRBV19	TRBD2	TRBJ2-1	TGTGCCAGTAGGATTAGCGGGAGGGCCGGGATAGGTGAGCAGTTCTTC	CASRISGRAGIGEQFF
NA	TRBV28	NA	TRBJ1-5	TGTGCCAGCAGTCAGGTTCAGCCCCAGCATTTT	CASSQVQPQHF
NA	TRBV10-2	NA	TRBJ2-2	TGCGCCAGCAGTGATGTCGGGGGCGGGGAGCTGTTTTTT	CASSDVGGGELFF
few	TRBV5-6	TRBD1	TRBJ1-3	TGTGCCAGCAGCGGAGGGACAGGGGGCTCTGGAAACACCATATATTTT	CASSGGTGGSGNTIYF
few	TRBV9	NA	TRBJ1-5	TGTGCCAGCAGCGTTGGGCAGAATAGCAATCAGCCCCAGCATTTT	CASSVGQNSNQPQHF
NA	TRBV10-3	TRBD1	TRBJ2-7	TGTGCCATCAGTGATGGACAGGGAAGCTCCTACGAGCAGTACTTC	CAISDGQGSSYEQYF
few	TRBV11-2	NA	TRBJ1-6	TGTGCCAGCAGCTTCCGCCCGAGCTCCTATAATTCACCCCTCCACTTT	CASSFRPSSYNSPLHF
NA	TRBV28	NA	TRBJ2-7	TGTGCCAGCAGTTTATACGGGGCGGGACCCTCCCACGAGCAGTACTTC	CASSLYGAGPSHEQYF
NA	TRBV19	NA	TRBJ2-1	TGTGCCAGTAGTATAGAAGGGGAATACTCCTACAATGAGCAGTTCTTC	CASSIEGEYSYNEQFF
NA	TRBV12-3/TRBV12-4	NA	TRBJ1-3	TGTGCCAGCAGTTTTGCAGGGGGAAACACCATATATTTT	CASSFAGGNTIYF
many	TRBV18	NA	TRBJ2-3	TGTGCCAGCTCACCGCCCTCAGGGGTAGATACGCAGTATTTT	CASSPPSGVDTQYF
NA	TRBV6-2/TRBV6-3	NA	TRBJ1-2	TGTGCCAGCAGTTACTCGACGGGGGGGGCGAGCTATGGCTACACCTTC	CASSYSTGGASYGYTF
NA	TRBV5-1	TRBD2	TRBJ2-6	TGCGCCAGCAGCTCGATTAGCGGGAGAGGATCTGGGGCCAACGTCCTGACTTTC	CASSSISGRGSGANVLTF
once	TRBV6-1	TRBD1	TRBJ1-5	TGTGCCAGCAGTGAACCCGGACAGGGCAATCAGCCCCAGCATTTT	CASSEPGQGNQPQHF
NA	TRBV11-2	TRBD2	TRBJ2-1	TGTGCCAGCAGCTTAGGGACTAGCGGGTACAATGAGCAGTTCTTC	CASSLGTSGYNEQFF
NA	TRBV2	TRBD2	TRBJ2-1	TGTGCCAGCACTCGTACTAGCGGGGACTACAATGAGCAGTTCTTC	CASTRTSGDYNEQFF
NA	TRBV12-3/TRBV12-4	NA	TRBJ2-2	TGTGCCAGCAGTGCACACAGCACCGGGGAGCTGTTTTTT	CASSAHSTGELFF
NA	TRBV6-1	NA	TRBJ1-3	TGTGCCAGCAGTGAAATGGGGGCTTACTCTGGAAACACCATATATTTT	CASSEMGAYSGNTIYF
NA	TRBV30	TRBD2	TRBJ2-3	TGTGCCTGGAGTCGTTGGACTAGCGGGAGAACAGATACGCAGTATTTT	CAWSRWTSGRTDTQYF
NA	TRBV27	NA	TRBJ2-7	TGTGCCAGCAGTCCCAGGGAGGCCTACGAGCAGTACTTC	CASSPREAYEQYF
NA	TRBV5-4	TRBD2	TRBJ2-7	TGTGCCAGCAGCTCCATTCTGACTAGCGGGGCCTACGAGCAGTACTTC	CASSSILTSGAYEQYF
NA	TRBV28	NA	TRBJ2-6	TGTGCCAGCAACCCCGGTTCCAACGTCCTGACTTTC	CASNPGSNVLTF
NA	TRBV6-1	TRBD1	TRBJ1-5	TGTGCCAGCAGTGAGACTCCGACAGGGGGCAGTCAGCCCCAGCATTTT	CASSETPTGGSQPQHF
NA	TRBV7-9	NA	TRBJ2-5	TGTGCCAGCAGCTTAGCGCATGCGGGGCAGGCGGGGGAGACCCAGTACTTC	CASSLAHAGQAGETQYF
NA	TRBV4-1	TRBD1	TRBJ2-3	TGCGCCAGCAGCGCCCTGCCCGGGACAGGTCATAGGGATACGCAGTATTTT	CASSALPGTGHRDTQYF
NA	TRBV3-1/TRBV3-2	NA	TRBJ1-2	TGTGCCAGCAGCAGTCGGGGTGGCTACACCTTC	CASSSRGGYTF
few	TRBV2	NA	TRBJ1-5	TGTGCCAGCAGTGCCAAGGGGGGGCAGCCCCAGCATTTT	CASSAKGGQPQHF
NA	TRBV6-5	TRBD2	TRBJ2-2	TGTGCCAGCAGTTTTGCGACGGGGGGCACCGGGGAGCTGTTTTTT	CASSFATGGTGELFF
NA	TRBV15	NA	TRBJ2-6	TGTGCCACCAGCAGGGGCAGGGCCCCTCTCTCTGGGGCCAACGTCCTGACTTTC	CATSRGRAPLSGANVLTF
NA	TRBV10-3	NA	TRBJ2-2	TGTGCCATCAGTGTCGGGACTACCGGGGAGCTGTTTTTT	CAISVGTTGELFF
NA	TRBV29-1	NA	TRBJ1-4	TGCAGCGTACAGGGCTCTAATGAAAAACTGTTTTTT	CSVQGSNEKLFF
NA	TRBV7-8	NA	TRBJ2-2	TGTGCCAGCAGCTTAGCGGTTAGCAACACCGGGGAGCTGTTTTTT	CASSLAVSNTGELFF
NA	TRBV10-3	NA	TRBJ1-4	TGTGCCATCAAGAGTGCAACTAATGAAAAACTGTTTTTT	CAIKSATNEKLFF
few	TRBV2	TRBD2	TRBJ2-7	TGTGCCAGCTTTGAGGCTAGCGGGAGCGCGCAGTACTTC	CASFEASGSAQYF
NA	TRBV27	NA	TRBJ2-2	TGTGCCAGCAGTTTTGGGGGACTGAACACCGGGGAGCTGTTTTTT	CASSFGGLNTGELFF
NA	TRBV10-3	NA	TRBJ2-1	TGTGCCATCAGTGAGTCGGACACTTACAATGAGCAGTTCTTC	CAISESDTYNEQFF
NA	TRBV9	NA	TRBJ2-5	TGTGCCAGCAGCGTAGTCCCCGGCGGGGCAGGGGAGACCCAGTACTTC	CASSVVPGGAGETQYF
NA	TRBV4-1	NA	TRBJ2-1	TGCGCCAGCAGCCAGGAGGAGGGGTTTTACAATGAGCAGTTCTTC	CASSQEEGFYNEQFF
NA	TRBV2	NA	TRBJ2-1	TGTGCCAGCAGTTCTGAGTGGCGGTCCTACAATGAGCAGTTCTTC	CASSSEWRSYNEQFF
NA	TRBV14	TRBD1	TRBJ2-1	TGTGCCAGCAGCCCTTGGGGGACAGGGTTTAATGAGCAGTTCTTC	CASSPWGTGFNEQFF
NA	TRBV7-6	TRBD2	TRBJ2-2	TGTGCCAGCAGCTTATCCCCGGGACTAGCGGGAGCCGGGGAGCTGTTTTTT	CASSLSPGLAGAGELFF
NA	TRBV5-1	NA	TRBJ2-1	TGCGCCAGCAGCGGGGACTCTTATGAGCAGTTCTTC	CASSGDSYEQFF
NA	TRBV4-2	TRBD1	TRBJ1-2	TGTGCCAGCGTACAGACAGGGGGCGCGAATGGCTACACCTTC	CASVQTGGANGYTF
NA	TRBV19	NA	TRBJ1-5	TGTGCCAGTAGTATAGGGGGGGGGCTAGGCCAGCCCCAGCATTTT	CASSIGGGLGQPQHF